The rows below give T cell receptor beta chains drawn from one sample of a study of human T cells and chemical hapten exposure. TCRdb processed the RACE reads anew with MiXCR; each CDR3 protein has one entry. The table includes about 110,000 distinct CDR3 sequences, 9.5% to 11% detected once. The specimen comprised whole blood, sampled in connection with sensitization to the hapten diphenylcyclopropenone (DPC). The receptors were gathered from a woman aged 35 to 49 with alopecia areata. Some clones in this sample may be carry-over from other donors' samples. The CDR3 runs from the conserved cysteine through the conserved F or W. Each record gives: J gene, clone size, V gene, D gene, CDR3 DNA, CDR3 protein. A D gene is named only where the DNA matches it firmly. Clone size is given for some rows only: seen once, a few or many times, or a class if the clone is expanded.

>TRBJ2-3|NA|TRBV5-6|NA
TGTGCCAGCAGCCCGCTGCAGGCCACAGATACGCAGTATTTT
CASSPLQATDTQYF
>TRBJ1-6|NA|TRBV11-2|NA
TGTGCCAGCAGCTTAAAGGTTTCTTCGTCACCCCTCCACTTT
CASSLKVSSSPLHF
>TRBJ2-3|many|TRBV6-6|TRBD2
TGTGCCAGCCACGCCCGTAGCGGGGCAGATACGCAGTATTTT
CASHARSGADTQYF
>TRBJ1-5|many|TRBV4-3|NA
TGCGCCAGCAGCCAAGAGCCGGGGGTTGGTCAGCCCCAGCATTTT
CASSQEPGVGQPQHF
>TRBJ2-3|NA|TRBV3-1|NA
TGTGCCAGCAGCCAAGGCCCCGTGCAGTATTTT
CASSQGPVQYF
>TRBJ2-1|NA|TRBV11-3|TRBD2
TGTGCCAGCAGCCCTGGGGGGGAGGGGTACAATGAGCAGTTCTTC
CASSPGGEGYNEQFF
>TRBJ1-5|NA|TRBV6-1|NA
TGTGCCAGCGGCTTCAATCAGCCCCAGCATTTT
CASGFNQPQHF
>TRBJ1-5|NA|TRBV29-1|NA
TGCAGCGTGGGGTATAATAGCAATCAGCCCCAGCATTTT
CSVGYNSNQPQHF
>TRBJ2-5|many|TRBV7-3|NA
TGTGCCAGCAGCTTAACGGCGGGGGCAGAACAAGAGACCCAGTACTTC
CASSLTAGAEQETQYF
>TRBJ1-5|many|TRBV3-1|TRBD1
TGTGCCAGCAGCCGGGACAGGGGGCTTGGTCAGCCCCAGCATTTT
CASSRDRGLGQPQHF
>TRBJ2-1|NA|TRBV7-3|TRBD2
TGTGCCAGCAGCTTAATCGGGGGGGCCCACAATGAGCAGTTCTTC
CASSLIGGAHNEQFF
>TRBJ1-1|many|TRBV11-2|NA
TGTGCCAGCAGCTTCGCGGGGGCTATCACTGAAGCTTTCTTT
CASSFAGAITEAFF
>TRBJ1-1|NA|TRBV7-2|NA
TGTGCCAGCAGCTTGTTTCGCCCCTTGGAGACTGAAGCTTTCTTT
CASSLFRPLETEAFF
>TRBJ2-7|NA|TRBV9|NA
TGTGCCAGCAGCCCCCCATCGGGGAGCTACGAGCAGTACTTC
CASSPPSGSYEQYF
>TRBJ1-3|many|TRBV12-3/TRBV12-4|NA
TGTGCCAGCAGGCGGCCAGGAAACACCATATATTTT
CASRRPGNTIYF
>TRBJ1-5|NA|TRBV24-1|TRBD1
TGTGCCACCAGTGGGGACAGTAGCAATCAGCCCCAGCATTTT
CATSGDSSNQPQHF
>TRBJ1-4|NA|TRBV10-3|NA
TGTGCCACCTCGGACAGTCCTAATGAAAAACTGTTTTTT
CATSDSPNEKLFF
>TRBJ2-1|NA|TRBV3-1|NA
TGTGCCAGCAGCCAACTTGGTGGTGAGCAGTTCTTC
CASSQLGGEQFF
>TRBJ2-7|NA|TRBV3-1|TRBD1
TGTGCCAGCAGCCGCCGACAGGGCCAGGCCTACGAGCAGTACTTC
CASSRRQGQAYEQYF
>TRBJ1-5|NA|TRBV30|NA
TGTGCCTGGAGTGGGACAATCGGGAATCAGCCCCAGCATTTT
CAWSGTIGNQPQHF
>TRBJ2-5|once|TRBV5-1|NA
TGCGCCAGCAGCTTGGCCCAGGGGCCGGAGACCCAGTACTTC
CASSLAQGPETQYF
>TRBJ2-3|few|TRBV7-2|TRBD2
TGTGCCAGCAGCTTAGGAGGCGGGAGTTTAACAGATACGCAGTATTTT
CASSLGGGSLTDTQYF
>TRBJ2-5|few|TRBV12-3/TRBV12-4|NA
TGTGCCAGCAGTTCCGTAGCGGCCCGCCCAGAGACCCAGTACTTC
CASSSVAARPETQYF
>TRBJ1-2|NA|TRBV6-1|TRBD1
TGTGCCAGCACGCAGGGGGATGGCTACACCTTC
CASTQGDGYTF
>TRBJ1-2|many|TRBV6-5|TRBD1
TGTGCCAGCAGTTGGGGACAGGGGTATGGCTACACCTTC
CASSWGQGYGYTF
>TRBJ2-3|few|TRBV12-3/TRBV12-4|NA
TGTGCCAGCAGTCCCCCGGGCAACAAGGTCACAGATACGCAGTATTTT
CASSPPGNKVTDTQYF
>TRBJ2-7|few|TRBV6-5|TRBD1
TGTGCCAGCAGTTACGCCGGACAGGGAGACGAGCAGTACTTC
CASSYAGQGDEQYF
>TRBJ1-1|many|TRBV21-1|NA
TGTGCCATCGTCGACAGGCGGAACACTGAAGCTTTCTTT
CAIVDRRNTEAFF
>TRBJ1-5|many|TRBV27|NA
TGTGCCAGCAGTCCACAGCCACGGCCTTCTCAGCCCCAGCATTTT
CASSPQPRPSQPQHF
>TRBJ2-5|many|TRBV12-5|TRBD1
TGTGCTAGTGCCCAAGGGACAGAGAAAGAGACCCAGTACTTC
CASAQGTEKETQYF
>TRBJ2-1|NA|TRBV11-2|TRBD1
TGTGCCAGCAGCTTAGAAAGGGACAGATACAATGAGCAGTTCTTC
CASSLERDRYNEQFF
>TRBJ1-1|NA|TRBV29-1|NA
TGCAGCGTTGAAACGGGGTTGGTCACTGAAGCTTTCTTT
CSVETGLVTEAFF
>TRBJ2-1|NA|TRBV29-1|TRBD2
TGCAGCGTTGAGGGGCTACTAGCGGGAGGGAACAATGAGCAGTTCTTC
CSVEGLLAGGNNEQFF
>TRBJ2-5|NA|TRBV25-1|NA
TGTGCCAGCACCCCTCGTCAAGGGACTCAAGAGACCCAGTACTTC
CASTPRQGTQETQYF
>TRBJ2-1|many|TRBV6-2/TRBV6-3|NA
TGTGCCAGCAGTTATGGGTCCCACCGTGAGCAGTTCTTC
CASSYGSHREQFF
>TRBJ2-1|few|TRBV6-2/TRBV6-3|NA
TGTGCCAGCAGTTACTCCAGTCCGGGACGGGAGTTCTTC
CASSYSSPGREFF
>TRBJ2-1|many|TRBV21-1|NA
TGTGCCAGCAGCAGGAGCGGGAGATCGTACAATGAGCAGTTCTTC
CASSRSGRSYNEQFF
>TRBJ1-6|NA|TRBV7-2|NA
TGTGCCAGCAGCTCGACGTGGGGGACAAGCAATTCACCCCTCCACTTT
CASSSTWGTSNSPLHF
>TRBJ1-5|many|TRBV2|NA
TGTGCCAGCAGGGGAGATAGCAATCAGCCCCAGCATTTT
CASRGDSNQPQHF
>TRBJ2-1|NA|TRBV18|TRBD2
TGTGCCAGCTCACGACTAGCGGCAGGGCAGAATGAGCAGTTCTTC
CASSRLAAGQNEQFF
>TRBJ1-2|many|TRBV7-9|NA
TGTGCCAGCAGCTTTCAGGGGATGGACTATGGCTACACCTTC
CASSFQGMDYGYTF
>TRBJ1-3|few|TRBV12-5|NA
TGTGCTAGTGCCCTCTCCGGGGAGGGGAACACCATATATTTT
CASALSGEGNTIYF